The 13 T cell receptor beta chains in this list originate from one sample, sequenced in a study of Tregs in tolerant kidney transplant recipients. The table came from immunoSEQ multiplex PCR; TCRdb's copy has only in-frame clones and leaves some out. The sample lists about 78,000 clones; 80% to 95% were seen once. Material: Tregs from blood, obtained before the transplant. These receptors all stem from a human donor who received a combined kidney and bone marrow transplant.

The J gene is TRBJ2-5, the V gene TRBV9; 8 bases agree with TRBD2. This CDR3 region has 18 residues. Germline V gives CDR1 SGDLS, CDR2 YYNGEE. The ends lost 0 bases at V and 5 bases at J; junction bases unmatched: 15. Here the CDR3 DNA reads TGTGCCAGCAGCGTAGAGGGTCTTGGGAGCGGGAGAGGCGAGACCCAGTACTTC. Translated: CASSVEGLGSGRGETQYF.

This chain uses TRBV28 with TRBJ2-7, with TRBD1 matching over 7 bases. CDR1 MDHEN and CDR2 SYDVKM come from the germline V gene. The CDR3 extends over 11 amino acids. V gave up 2 bases and J gave up 11 bases; unmatched junction bases: 3. CDR3: CASSLQGDKYF. CDR3 nucleotides: TGTGCCAGCAGTTTACAGGGGGACAAGTACTTC.

V usage is TRBV15 and J usage is TRBJ2-1, with 7 bases identical to TRBD2. This CDR3 comprises 16 residues. Per germline, CDR1 LNHNV and CDR2 YYDKDF (reference sequence). The J segment lost 8 bases and the V segment lost 0 bases, leaving 10 bases of the junction unmatched. CDR3 amino acids: CATSRDQDRGRDEQFF. CDR3 bases: TGTGCCACCAGCAGAGATCAGGACCGGGGGAGGGATGAGCAGTTCTTC.

The V and J genes are TRBV7-2 and TRBJ2-1, with 8 bases that match TRBD2. The CDR3 is made up of 19 amino acids. The germline gives CDR1 SGHTA, CDR2 FQGNSA. With 0 bases clipped from V and 0 bases from J, the junction kept 10 bases outside the gene matches. Here the CDR3 reads CASSLAPPLADYSYNEQFF. In nucleotides, the CDR3 is TGTGCCAGCAGCTTAGCCCCCCCACTAGCGGATTACTCCTACAATGAGCAGTTCTTC.

The V call is TRBV29-1, the J call TRBJ2-7; D is ambiguous. The germline CDR1 and CDR2 sequences are SQVTM and ANQGSEA. V was clipped by 8 bases and J by 7 bases, with 18 bases between them. This CDR3 has 12 residues. The CDR3 protein is CSFEGQSREQYF. CDR3 DNA sequence: TGCAGCTTCGAAGGGCAGAGTCGGGAGCAGTACTTC.

This chain connects TRBV5-8 to TRBJ1-1; TRBD1 is a possible D gene (5 bases). CDR1 and CDR2 from the germline V gene are SGHTS and YDEGEE. Trimming took off 7 bases at V and 1 base at J, with 14 bases between the two ends. This CDR3 contains 14 residues. This CDR3 reads CASARRRGNTEAFF. DNA of the CDR3: TGTGCCAGCGCACGTCGGAGGGGGAACACTGAAGCTTTCTTT.

The J gene is TRBJ2-6, the V gene TRBV2; tentatively, D is TRBD1 or TRBD2 (6 bases each). Germline-derived CDR1 and CDR2 are SNHLY and FYNNEI. CDR3 size: 16 residues. The ends were cut back, 6 bases at V and 0 bases at J, with 12 bases in the middle. This chain's CDR3 is CASRVGGSSGANVLTF. For the CDR3, the DNA is TGTGCCAGCAGGGTGGGGGGCTCCTCTGGGGCCAACGTCCTGACTTTC.

V usage is TRBV28 and J usage is TRBJ2-7; D is perhaps TRBD2 (6 bases). The CDR3 is made up of 13 amino acids. The germline V and J ends were trimmed by 9 bases and 6 bases, with 18 bases remaining between them. Germline CDR1 is MDHEN and CDR2 is SYDVKM. In nucleotides, the CDR3 is TGTGCCAGTACCCTGCTAGGAGGGATCGAGCAGTACTTC. This translates into CASTLLGGIEQYF.

The chain uses TRBV18 and TRBJ1-2; 8 bases line up with TRBD1. This CDR3 has 15 residues. V gave up 2 bases and J gave up 4 bases; unmatched junction bases: 6. Germline loops: CDR1 KGHSH, CDR2 LQKENI. CDR3 loop: CASSPSGTGIYGYTF. The DNA for the CDR3 is TGTGCCAGCTCACCATCCGGGACAGGAATCTATGGCTACACCTTC.

The V and J genes are TRBV27 and TRBJ1-5; maybe TRBD1 (6 bases). Germline V gene data show CDR1 as MNHEY and CDR2 as SMNVEV (reference sequence). V was trimmed by 6 bases and J by 0 bases, leaving 9 bases between them. The CDR3 totals 14 residues. CDR3 in amino acids: CASRGGHSNQPQHF. The CDR3 coding sequence is TGTGCCAGCAGAGGGGGTCATAGCAATCAGCCCCAGCATTTT.

The table lists this clone with a few counts. CDR3 coding DNA: TGCGCCAGCAGCCAAGATTCCGGGGGGGGTTACCTACGGCAGTACTTC. Encoded protein: CASSQDSGGGYLRQYF. This chain uses TRBV4-1 with TRBJ2-7; 8 nucleotides align to TRBD2. The CDR3 is 16 amino acids. With 0 bases clipped from V and 9 bases from J, the junction kept 13 bases outside the gene matches. Germline V gene lookup returns CDR1 MGHRA and CDR2 YSYEKL.

This chain connects TRBV28 to TRBJ1-4, with D possibly TRBD1 on 5 matching bases. V was clipped by 5 bases and J by 2 bases, with 9 bases between them. The CDR3 has 14 residues. CDR1 MDHEN and CDR2 SYDVKM come from the germline V gene. The CDR3 nucleotides are TGTGCCAGCAGTAGGGGTGGGACTAATGAAAAACTGTTTTTT. As protein: CASSRGGTNEKLFF.

The V and J genes are TRBV7-3 and TRBJ2-3; D is unresolved. Trimming stripped 4 bases from V and 6 bases from J, with 14 bases between. This CDR3 spans 14 amino acids. The germline V gene has CDR1 SGHTA and CDR2 FQGTGA. CDR3 protein: CASSSRARPDTQYF. DNA for the CDR3: TGTGCCAGCAGCTCCCGGGCCCGGCCGGATACGCAGTATTTT. Full variable domain (missing parts from reference TRBV7-3 and TRBJ2-3): GAGVSQTPSNKVTEKGKYVELRCDPISGHTALYWYRQSLGQGPEFLIYFQGTGAADDSGLPNDRFFAVRPEGSVSTLKIQRTERGDSAVYLCASSSRARPDTQYFGPGTRLTVL.